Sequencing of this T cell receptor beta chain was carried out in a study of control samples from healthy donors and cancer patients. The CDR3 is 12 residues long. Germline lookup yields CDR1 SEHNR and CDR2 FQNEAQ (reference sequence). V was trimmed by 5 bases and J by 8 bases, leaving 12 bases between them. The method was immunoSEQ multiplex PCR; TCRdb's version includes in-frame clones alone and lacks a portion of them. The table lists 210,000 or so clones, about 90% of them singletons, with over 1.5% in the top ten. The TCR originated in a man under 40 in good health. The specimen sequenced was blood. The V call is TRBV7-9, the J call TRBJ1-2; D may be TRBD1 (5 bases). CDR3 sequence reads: CASSPVGGGYTF. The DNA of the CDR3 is TGTGCCAGCAGCCCCGTGGGGGGAGGCTACACCTTC.